Included here is one TCR beta chain sequence, with context. Antigen unknown. This entry comes from a study of shared clonotypes between healthy human individuals. General observations from the study: Few donors restricted represented genetic and exposure-history diversity.

The CDR3 runs 13 residues. V was trimmed by 2 bases and J by 2 bases, leaving 9 bases between them. Germline V gene lookup returns CDR1 GTSNPN and CDR2 SVGIG (reference sequence). All donors were healthy HIV-negative adults lacking recent acute infections or vaccinations. Sequenced by immunoSEQ multiplex PCR; TCRdb stores in-frame clones only, minus some. The top ten clones hold around 12% of a sample with about 530,000 clones, about 75% of them seen once. The rearrangement joins TRBV30 to TRBJ2-5; D call uncertain. Sample: PBMCs. The TCR sequence derives from a woman aged 40-49 years in good health. Some clones in this sample may be carry-over from other donors' samples. The CDR3 spells CAWSKGQQETQYF. The CDR3 nucleotides are TGTGCCTGGAGTAAGGGTCAACAAGAGACCCAGTACTTC.